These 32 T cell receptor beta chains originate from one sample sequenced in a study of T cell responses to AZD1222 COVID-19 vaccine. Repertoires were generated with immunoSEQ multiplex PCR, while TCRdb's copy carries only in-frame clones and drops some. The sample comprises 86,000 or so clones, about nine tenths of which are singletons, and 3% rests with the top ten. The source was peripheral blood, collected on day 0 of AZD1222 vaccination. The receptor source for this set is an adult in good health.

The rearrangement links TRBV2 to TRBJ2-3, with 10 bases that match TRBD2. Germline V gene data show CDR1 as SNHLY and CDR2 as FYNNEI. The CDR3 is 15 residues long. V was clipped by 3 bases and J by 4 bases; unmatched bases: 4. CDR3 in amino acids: CASSEAAGGPDTQYF. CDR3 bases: TGTGCCAGCAGTGAGGCAGCGGGAGGGCCAGATACGCAGTATTTT.

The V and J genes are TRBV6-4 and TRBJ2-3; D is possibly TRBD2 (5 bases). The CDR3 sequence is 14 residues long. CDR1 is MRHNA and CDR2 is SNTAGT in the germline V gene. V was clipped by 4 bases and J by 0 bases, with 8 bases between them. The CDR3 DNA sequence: TGTGCCAGCAGTGCCGGACTTAGCACAGATACGCAGTATTTT. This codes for CASSAGLSTDTQYF.

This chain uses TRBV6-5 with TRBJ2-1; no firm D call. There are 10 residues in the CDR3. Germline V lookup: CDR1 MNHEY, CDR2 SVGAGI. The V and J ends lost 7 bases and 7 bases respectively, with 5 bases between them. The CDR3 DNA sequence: TGTGCCAGCAATAGGAATGAGCAGTTCTTC. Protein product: CASNRNEQFF.

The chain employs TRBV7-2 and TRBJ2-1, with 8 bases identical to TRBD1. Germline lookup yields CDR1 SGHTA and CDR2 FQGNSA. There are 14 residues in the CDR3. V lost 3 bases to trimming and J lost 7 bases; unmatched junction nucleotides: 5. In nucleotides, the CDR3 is TGTGCCAGCAGCTTTCAGGGGGCGGTTAATGAGCAGTTCTTC. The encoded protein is CASSFQGAVNEQFF.

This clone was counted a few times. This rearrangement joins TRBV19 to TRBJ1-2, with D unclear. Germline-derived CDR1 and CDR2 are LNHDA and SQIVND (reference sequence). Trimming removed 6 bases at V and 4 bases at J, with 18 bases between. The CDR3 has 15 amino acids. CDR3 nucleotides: TGTGCCAGTAGGAGGGCAGAGCGTCGCCCCTATGGCTACACCTTC. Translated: CASRRAERRPYGYTF.

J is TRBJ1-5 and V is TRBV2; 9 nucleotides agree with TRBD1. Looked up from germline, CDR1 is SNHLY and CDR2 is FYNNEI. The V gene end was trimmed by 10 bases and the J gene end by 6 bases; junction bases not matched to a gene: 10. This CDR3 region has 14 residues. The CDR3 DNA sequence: TGTGCCACCTCCCGGGACAGGGTCATTCAGCCCCAGCATTTT. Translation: CATSRDRVIQPQHF.

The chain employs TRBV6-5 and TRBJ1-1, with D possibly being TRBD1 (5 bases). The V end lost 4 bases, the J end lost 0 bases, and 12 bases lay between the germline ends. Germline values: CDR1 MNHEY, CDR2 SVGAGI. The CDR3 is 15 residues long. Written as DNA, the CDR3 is TGTGCCAGCAGTTTAGCAGGGCCCTTGAACACTGAAGCTTTCTTT. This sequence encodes CASSLAGPLNTEAFF.

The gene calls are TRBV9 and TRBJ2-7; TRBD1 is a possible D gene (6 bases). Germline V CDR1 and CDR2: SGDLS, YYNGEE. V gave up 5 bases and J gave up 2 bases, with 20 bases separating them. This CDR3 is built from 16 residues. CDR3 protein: CASSRRERGLPYEQYF. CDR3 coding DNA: TGTGCCAGCAGTAGAAGAGAGAGGGGGTTGCCCTACGAGCAGTACTTC.

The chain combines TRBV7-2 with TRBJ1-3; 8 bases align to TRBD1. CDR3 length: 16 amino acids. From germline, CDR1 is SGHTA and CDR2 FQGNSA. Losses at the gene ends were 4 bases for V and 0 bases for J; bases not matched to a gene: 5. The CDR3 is CASSSGQASSGNTIYF. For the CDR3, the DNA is TGTGCCAGCAGCTCGGGACAGGCGAGCTCTGGAAACACCATATATTTT.

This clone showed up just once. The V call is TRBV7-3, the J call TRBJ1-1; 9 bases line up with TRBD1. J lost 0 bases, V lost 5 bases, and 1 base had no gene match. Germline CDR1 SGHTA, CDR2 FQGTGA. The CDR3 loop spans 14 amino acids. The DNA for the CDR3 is TGTGCCAGCAGCGGACAGGGGATGAACACTGAAGCTTTCTTT. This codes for CASSGQGMNTEAFF.

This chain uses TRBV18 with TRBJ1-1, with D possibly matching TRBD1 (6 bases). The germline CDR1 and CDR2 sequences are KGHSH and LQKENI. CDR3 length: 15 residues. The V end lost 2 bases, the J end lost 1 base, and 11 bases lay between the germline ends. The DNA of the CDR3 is TGTGCCAGCTCACCAATGGACAGCCAGAACACTGAAGCTTTCTTT. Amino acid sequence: CASSPMDSQNTEAFF.

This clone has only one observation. In DNA form, the CDR3 reads TGTGCCAGCAGCCCCGGAAGGAACGAGCAGTACTTC. Translated: CASSPGRNEQYF. The chain is built from TRBV3-1 (or the pseudogene TRBV3-2) and TRBJ2-7; D remains ambiguous. The CDR3 has 12 amino acids. The germline V and J ends were trimmed by 4 bases and 5 bases, with 9 bases remaining between them. Germline values: CDR1 LGHDT, CDR2 YNNKEL (reference sequence).

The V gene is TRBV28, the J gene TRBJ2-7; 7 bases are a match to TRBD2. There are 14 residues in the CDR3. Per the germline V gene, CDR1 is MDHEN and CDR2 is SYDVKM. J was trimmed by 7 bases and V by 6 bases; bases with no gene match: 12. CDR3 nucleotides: TGTGCCAGCAGACCCGGGACTAACCCTTTGGAGCAGTACTTC. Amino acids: CASRPGTNPLEQYF.

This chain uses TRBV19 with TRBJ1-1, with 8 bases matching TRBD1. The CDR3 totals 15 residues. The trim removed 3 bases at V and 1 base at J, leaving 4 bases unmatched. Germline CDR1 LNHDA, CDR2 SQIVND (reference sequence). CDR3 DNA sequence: TGTGCCAGTAGTATCACCGGGACAGGGAACACTGAAGCTTTCTTT. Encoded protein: CASSITGTGNTEAFF.

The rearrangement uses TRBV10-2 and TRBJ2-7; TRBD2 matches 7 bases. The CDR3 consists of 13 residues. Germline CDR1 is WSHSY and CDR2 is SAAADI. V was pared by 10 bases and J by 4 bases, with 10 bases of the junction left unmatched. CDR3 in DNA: TGCGCCACCAGAAGCGGGGCCAGTTACGAGCAGTACTTC. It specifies CATRSGASYEQYF.

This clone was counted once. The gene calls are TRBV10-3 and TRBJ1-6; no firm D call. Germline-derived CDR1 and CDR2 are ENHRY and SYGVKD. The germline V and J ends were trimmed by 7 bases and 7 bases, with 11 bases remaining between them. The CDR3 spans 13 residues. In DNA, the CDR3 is TGTGCCATCACTGGCAACTCGAATTCACCCCTCCACTTT. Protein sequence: CAITGNSNSPLHF.

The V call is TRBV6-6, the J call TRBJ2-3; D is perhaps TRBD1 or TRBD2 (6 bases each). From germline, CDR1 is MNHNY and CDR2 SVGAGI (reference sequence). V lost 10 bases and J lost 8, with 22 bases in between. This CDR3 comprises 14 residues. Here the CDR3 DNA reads TGTGCCACAAAGGGGGGAGAGGCCGCGGGTACGCAGTATTTT. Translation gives CATKGGEAAGTQYF.

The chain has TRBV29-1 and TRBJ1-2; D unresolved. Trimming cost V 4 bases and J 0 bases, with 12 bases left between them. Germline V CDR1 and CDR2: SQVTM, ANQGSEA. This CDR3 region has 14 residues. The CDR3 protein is CSVGGPEANYGYTF. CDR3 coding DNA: TGCAGCGTTGGAGGCCCAGAAGCTAACTATGGCTACACCTTC.

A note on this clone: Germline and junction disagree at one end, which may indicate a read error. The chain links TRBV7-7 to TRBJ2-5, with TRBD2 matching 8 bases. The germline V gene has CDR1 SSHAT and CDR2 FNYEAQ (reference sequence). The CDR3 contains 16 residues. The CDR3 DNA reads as TGTGCTAGCAGCCCTCGGGGTAGCGGGGAAAAAGAGACCCAGTACTTC. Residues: CASSPRGSGEKETQYF.

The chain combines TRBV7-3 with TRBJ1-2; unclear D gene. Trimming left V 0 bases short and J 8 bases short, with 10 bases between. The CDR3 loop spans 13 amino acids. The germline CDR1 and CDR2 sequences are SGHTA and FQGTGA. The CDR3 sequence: CASSLTAAGGYTF. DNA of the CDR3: TGTGCCAGCAGCTTAACTGCGGCCGGGGGCTACACCTTC.

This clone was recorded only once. In nucleotides, the CDR3 is TGTGCCAGCAGCTCCCCGGGACTAGCGGGTGGTGAGCAGTTCTTC. Its protein is CASSSPGLAGGEQFF. The chain uses TRBV7-3 and TRBJ2-1; TRBD2 agrees at 12 bases. The junction had 7 bases not matched to a gene; V was cut back by 4 bases and J by 9 bases. The germline CDR1 and CDR2 sequences are SGHTA and FQGTGA. This CDR3 region has 15 residues.

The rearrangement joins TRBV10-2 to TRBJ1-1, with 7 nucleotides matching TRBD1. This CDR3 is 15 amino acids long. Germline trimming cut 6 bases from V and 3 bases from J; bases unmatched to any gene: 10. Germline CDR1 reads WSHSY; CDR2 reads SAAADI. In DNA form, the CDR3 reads TGCGCCAGCAGCGGGGCAGGGGGGCGTCACACTGAAGCTTTCTTT. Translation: CASSGAGGRHTEAFF.

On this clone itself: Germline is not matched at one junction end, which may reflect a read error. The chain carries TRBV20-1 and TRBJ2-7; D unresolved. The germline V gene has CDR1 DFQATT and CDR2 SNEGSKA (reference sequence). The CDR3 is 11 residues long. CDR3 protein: CSVRHSYEQYF. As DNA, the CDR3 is TGCAGTGTTAGACACTCCTACGAGCAGTACTTC.

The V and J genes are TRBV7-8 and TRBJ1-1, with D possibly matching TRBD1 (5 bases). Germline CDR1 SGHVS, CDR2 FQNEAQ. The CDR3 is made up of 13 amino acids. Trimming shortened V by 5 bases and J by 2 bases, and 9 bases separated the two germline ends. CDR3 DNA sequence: TGTGCCAGCAGCCAAACAGGCAACACTGAAGCTTTCTTT. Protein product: CASSQTGNTEAFF. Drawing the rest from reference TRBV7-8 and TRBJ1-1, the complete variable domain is GAGVSQSPRYKVAKRGQDVALRCDPISGHVSLFWYQQALGQGPEFLTYFQNEAQLDKSGLPSDRFFAERPEGSVSTLKIQRTQQEDSAVYLCASSQTGNTEAFFGQGTRLTVV.

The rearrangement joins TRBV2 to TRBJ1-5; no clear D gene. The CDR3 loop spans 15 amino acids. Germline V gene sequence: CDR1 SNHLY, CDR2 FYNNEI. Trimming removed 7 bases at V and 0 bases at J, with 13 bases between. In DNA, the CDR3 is TGTGCCAGCATGAATCCACTGCATAGCAATCAGCCCCAGCATTTT. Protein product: CASMNPLHSNQPQHF.

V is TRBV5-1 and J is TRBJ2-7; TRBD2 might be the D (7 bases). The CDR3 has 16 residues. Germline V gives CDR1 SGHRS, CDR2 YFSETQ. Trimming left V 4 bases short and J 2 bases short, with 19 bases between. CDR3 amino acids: CASSPVGGLPPYEQYF. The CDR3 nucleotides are TGCGCCAGCAGCCCGGTCGGGGGGCTGCCCCCCTACGAGCAGTACTTC.

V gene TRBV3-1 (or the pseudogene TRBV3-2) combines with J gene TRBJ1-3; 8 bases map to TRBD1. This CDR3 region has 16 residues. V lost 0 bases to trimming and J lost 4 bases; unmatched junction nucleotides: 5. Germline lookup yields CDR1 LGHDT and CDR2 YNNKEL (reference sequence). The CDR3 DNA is TGTGCCAGCAGCCAAGAACTCAGGGGGCGAGGAAACACCATATATTTT. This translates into CASSQELRGRGNTIYF.

CDR3 coding DNA: TGTGCCAGTAGTATCCGGGGTGAGACAGATACGCAGTATTTT. This sequence encodes CASSIRGETDTQYF. The V and J genes are TRBV19 and TRBJ2-3; possibly TRBD2 for D (5 bases). There are 14 residues in the CDR3. Looked up from germline, CDR1 is LNHDA and CDR2 is SQIVND (reference sequence). V was clipped by 3 bases and J by 3 bases, with 10 bases between them.

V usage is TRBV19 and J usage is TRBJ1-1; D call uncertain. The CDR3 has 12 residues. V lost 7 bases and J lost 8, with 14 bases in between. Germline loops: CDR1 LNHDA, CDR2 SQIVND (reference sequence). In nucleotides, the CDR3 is TGTGCCAGTACCCTAGCGGGATCGGAAGCTTTCTTT. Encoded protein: CASTLAGSEAFF.

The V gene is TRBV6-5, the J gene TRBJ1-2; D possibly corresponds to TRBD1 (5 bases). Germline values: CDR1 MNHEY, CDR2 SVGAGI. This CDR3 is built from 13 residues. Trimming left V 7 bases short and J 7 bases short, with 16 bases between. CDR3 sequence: CASTRGGEGGYTF. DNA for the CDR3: TGTGCCAGCACTCGGGGAGGGGAGGGTGGCTACACCTTC.

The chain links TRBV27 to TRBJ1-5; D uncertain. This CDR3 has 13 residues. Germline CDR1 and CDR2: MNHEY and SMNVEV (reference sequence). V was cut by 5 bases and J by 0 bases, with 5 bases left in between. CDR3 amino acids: CASSPDSNQPQHF. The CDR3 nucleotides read TGTGCCAGCAGTCCTGATAGCAATCAGCCCCAGCATTTT.

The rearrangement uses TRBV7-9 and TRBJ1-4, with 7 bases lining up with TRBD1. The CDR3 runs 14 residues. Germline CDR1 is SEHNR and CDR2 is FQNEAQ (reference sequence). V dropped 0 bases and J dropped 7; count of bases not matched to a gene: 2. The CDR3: CASSLAGGGEKLFF. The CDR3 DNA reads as TGTGCCAGCAGCTTAGCAGGGGGCGGTGAAAAACTGTTTTTT.